Below, 31 T cell receptor beta chains from the same sample are listed, as sequenced in a study of CD8 T cells in Susac syndrome. An amount of RNA that ranged from roughly 0.5 to 1 ug was reverse transcribed with random hexamers. Each CDR3 protein gets one entry after TCRdb re-called the immunoSEQ multiplex PCR reads with MiXCR. The repertoire holds about 80,000 distinct CDR3 sequences, with 85% to 95% as singletons. Sequencing was done on a sample of CD8+ T cells from PBMCs. The receptors stem from a human donor in good health.

This chain uses TRBV9 with TRBJ1-1; TRBD1 agrees at 7 bases. The V gene end was trimmed by 2 bases and the J gene end by 3 bases; junction bases not matched to a gene: 4. The germline V gene encodes CDR1 SGDLS and CDR2 YYNGEE. The CDR3 length is 14 residues. The CDR3 reads CASSVRQGDTEAFF. The CDR3 nucleotides are TGTGCCAGCAGCGTTAGACAGGGTGACACTGAAGCTTTCTTT.

The V gene is TRBV20-1, the J gene TRBJ2-7; 10 bases line up with TRBD1. Germline V gene data show CDR1 as DFQATT and CDR2 as SNEGSKA (reference sequence). This CDR3 is built from 15 residues. The V segment lost 3 bases and the J segment 3 bases; nucleotides outside the gene matches: 8. The CDR3 nucleotides are TGCAGTGCTAGCCGGGACAGGGGACTTGGCTACGAGCAGTACTTC. Translated: CSASRDRGLGYEQYF.

The chain employs TRBV5-4 and TRBJ2-2; the match to TRBD1 covers 7 bases. The germline gives CDR1 SGHNT, CDR2 YYREEE (reference sequence). This CDR3 comprises 15 residues. V dropped 5 bases and J dropped 5; count of bases not matched to a gene: 9. CDR3 loop: CASREGQPQTGELFF. For the CDR3, the DNA is TGTGCCAGCAGAGAGGGACAGCCCCAAACCGGGGAGCTGTTTTTT.

The chain carries TRBV20-1 and TRBJ2-1; TRBD2 agrees at 14 bases. This CDR3 region has 15 residues. In germline, CDR1 is DFQATT, CDR2 SNEGSKA (reference sequence). The ends lost 3 bases at V and 4 bases at J; junction bases unmatched: 2. For the CDR3, the DNA is TGCAGTGCTAGGACTAGCGGGGGGGCATACAATGAGCAGTTCTTC. This codes for CSARTSGGAYNEQFF.

The genes are TRBV3-1 and TRBJ2-1; the D gene could be TRBD1 or TRBD2 (5 bases each). CDR1 is LGHDT and CDR2 is YNNKEL in the germline V gene (reference sequence). The CDR3 runs 13 residues. V was pared by 3 bases and J by 10 bases, with 13 bases between. CDR3 loop: CASSQPMGREQFF. In DNA form, the CDR3 reads TGTGCCAGCAGCCAGCCCATGGGACGGGAGCAGTTCTTC.

This clonotype was seen a few times. The chain links TRBV6-5 to TRBJ2-7; no definite D call. CDR1 is MNHEY and CDR2 is SVGAGI in the germline V gene. V was pared by 4 bases and J by 0 bases, with 7 bases between. The CDR3 covers 13 residues. CDR3 residues: CASSSRHSYEQYV. The CDR3 DNA sequence: TGTGCCAGCAGTTCGAGACACTCCTACGAGCAGTACGTC.

The V call is TRBV30, the J call TRBJ2-1; D uncertain. V lost 8 bases and J lost 3, with 8 bases in between. Germline V lookup: CDR1 GTSNPN, CDR2 SVGIG (reference sequence). The CDR3 runs to 11 residues. As DNA, the CDR3 is TGTGCCGGACGGAACTACAATGAGCAGTTCTTC. Protein sequence: CAGRNYNEQFF. Full variable domain (rest looked up from reference TRBV30 and TRBJ2-1): SQTIHQWPATLVQPVGSPLSLECTVEGTSNPNLYWYRQAAGRGLQLLFYSVGIGQISSEVPQNLSASRPQDRQFILSSKKLLLSDSGFYLCAGRNYNEQFFGPGTRLTVL.

V is TRBV7-8 and J is TRBJ2-3; D ambiguous. Trimming left V 3 bases short and J 4 bases short, with 14 bases between. CDR3 size: 15 residues. In germline, CDR1 is SGHVS, CDR2 FQNEAQ. The CDR3 loop reads CASSFVLGAPDTQYF. In nucleotides, the CDR3 is TGTGCCAGCAGCTTTGTCTTGGGTGCGCCAGATACGCAGTATTTT.

This sequence joins TRBV11-2 and TRBJ1-2, with 8 bases aligning to TRBD1. V trimming: 5 bases; J trimming: 4 bases; junction bases outside the gene matches: 9. Germline-derived CDR1 and CDR2 are SGHAT and FQNNGV. The CDR3 totals 15 residues. The CDR3 here is CASSARQGSIYGYTF. CDR3 DNA: TGTGCCAGCAGCGCAAGACAGGGGAGTATCTATGGCTACACCTTC.

The J gene is TRBJ2-1, the V gene TRBV20-1, with TRBD1 identical over 7 bases. With V trimmed by 4 bases and J by 2 bases, 8 bases remained unmatched. Germline V gene lookup returns CDR1 DFQATT and CDR2 SNEGSKA (reference sequence). The CDR3 runs to 15 residues. CDR3 bases: TGCAGTGCTAAACAGGGGCTCGGGGCCTACAATGAGCAGTTCTTC. Protein product: CSAKQGLGAYNEQFF.

The chain has TRBV3-1 and TRBJ2-1; 14 nucleotides match TRBD2. V gave up 4 bases and J gave up 9 bases; unmatched junction bases: 8. CDR3 length: 16 residues. Germline loops: CDR1 LGHDT, CDR2 YNNKEL (reference sequence). CDR3 sequence (DNA): TGTGCCAGCAGCCCATGGACTAGCGGGGGGCCGGGTGAGCAGTTCTTC. As protein: CASSPWTSGGPGEQFF.

This chain links TRBV4-1 with TRBJ1-5, with D unresolved. The CDR3 runs 16 residues. V lost 1 base and J 2 bases, leaving 12 bases between the germline ends. Germline V gene data show CDR1 as MGHRA and CDR2 as YSYEKL. CDR3 protein: CASSQVYGGGNQPQHF. The CDR3 region has the DNA TGCGCCAGCAGCCAAGTTTACGGCGGGGGCAATCAGCCCCAGCATTTT.

The chain is built from TRBV27 and TRBJ1-1; D unclear. CDR1 MNHEY and CDR2 SMNVEV come from the germline V gene (reference sequence). Trimming removed 5 bases at V and 1 base at J, with 11 bases between. The CDR3 is made up of 14 amino acids. CDR3 bases: TGTGCCAGCAGTACGGGGTCCGGGAACACTGAAGCTTTCTTT. The encoded protein is CASSTGSGNTEAFF.

The chain employs TRBV9 and TRBJ1-2; D might be TRBD1 (6 bases). Germline-derived CDR1 and CDR2 are SGDLS and YYNGEE. V lost 4 bases and J 3 bases, leaving 22 bases between the germline ends. This CDR3 contains 17 residues. Here the CDR3 DNA reads TGTGCCAGCAGCAAAAGAGGGGGGCGCAGGTGGGACTATGGCTACACCTTC. This translates into CASSKRGGRRWDYGYTF.

This chain joins TRBV5-6 and TRBJ2-7, with D possibly matching TRBD2 (5 bases). Per the germline V gene, CDR1 is SGHDT and CDR2 is YYEEEE. Trimming stripped 4 bases from V and 5 bases from J, with 16 bases between. The CDR3 consists of 14 residues. As DNA, the CDR3 is TGTGCCAGCAGCCCACTTCCACTAGATAACGAGCAGTACTTC. Translation: CASSPLPLDNEQYF.

The V and J genes are TRBV9 and TRBJ2-3; tentative D call: TRBD2 (6 bases). Germline-derived CDR1 and CDR2 are SGDLS and YYNGEE. Trimming removed 3 bases at V and 2 bases at J, with 13 bases between. CDR3 length: 15 residues. The CDR3 nucleotides read TGTGCCAGCAGCGGGGTGGCGGGGACCACAGATACGCAGTATTTT. It is translated as CASSGVAGTTDTQYF. The variable domain in full, with the rest retrieved from reference TRBV9 and TRBJ2-3, is DSGVTQTPKHLITATGQRVTLRCSPRSGDLSVYWYQQSLDQGLQFLIQYYNGEERAKGNILERFSAQQFPDLHSELNLSSLELGDSALYFCASSGVAGTTDTQYFGPGTRLTVL.

This sequence joins TRBV27 and TRBJ1-2; no definite D call. V was trimmed by 3 bases and J by 5 bases, leaving 19 bases between them. Germline V gene sequence: CDR1 MNHEY, CDR2 SMNVEV (reference sequence). The CDR3 is made up of 16 amino acids. CDR3 nucleotide sequence: TGTGCCAGCAGTTTTACACCGTCGCCGGAGGCTTATGGCTACACCTTC. Protein product: CASSFTPSPEAYGYTF.

The V gene is TRBV12-3 or TRBV12-4, the J gene TRBJ2-3; D unresolved. Trimming took off 2 bases at V and 2 bases at J, with 5 bases between the two ends. The CDR3 has 13 residues. The CDR3 here is CASSLQDTDTQYF. The CDR3 region has the DNA TGTGCCAGCAGTTTACAGGACACAGATACGCAGTATTTT.

The V gene is TRBV27, the J gene TRBJ2-1, with TRBD1 matching 12 bases. The CDR3 is made up of 17 amino acids. Germline lookup yields CDR1 MNHEY and CDR2 SMNVEV (reference sequence). V lost 3 bases to trimming and J lost 4 bases; unmatched junction nucleotides: 7. DNA of the CDR3: TGTGCCAGCAGTTTCCCCGGGACAGGGGGCTTTTACAATGAGCAGTTCTTC. Its protein product is CASSFPGTGGFYNEQFF.

This clonotype has a single count. This rearrangement joins TRBV27 to TRBJ1-1; maybe TRBD1 (5 bases). V was clipped by 1 base and J by 2 bases, with 11 bases between them. This CDR3 contains 15 residues. Germline values: CDR1 MNHEY, CDR2 SMNVEV (reference sequence). The CDR3 DNA reads TGTGCCAGCAGTTTATTGGGACGGGCAAACACTGAAGCTTTCTTT. Translated, it gives CASSLLGRANTEAFF.

The V call is TRBV6-5, the J call TRBJ2-5, with 12 nucleotides matching TRBD2. V lost 0 bases to trimming and J lost 5 bases; unmatched junction nucleotides: 1. Germline CDR1 reads MNHEY; CDR2 reads SVGAGI. The CDR3 length is 15 residues. The CDR3: CASSYSTSGGETQYF. CDR3 bases: TGTGCCAGCAGTTACTCGACTAGCGGGGGTGAGACCCAGTACTTC.

The chain has TRBV6-1 and TRBJ2-7; a weak D match, TRBD2 (5 bases). Trimming cost V 6 bases and J 0 bases, with 9 bases left between them. In germline, CDR1 is MNHNS, CDR2 SASEGT. This CDR3 comprises 13 residues. CDR3: CASRVLDSYEQYV. The DNA of the CDR3 is TGTGCCAGCAGGGTACTAGACTCCTACGAGCAGTACGTC.

V gene TRBV3-1 combines with J gene TRBJ2-7; 7 bases agree with TRBD2. The CDR3 consists of 13 residues. V lost 4 bases and J lost 2; bases outside the gene matches: 2. Germline CDR1 LGHDT, CDR2 YNNKEL (reference sequence). The CDR3 loop is CASSLGTTYEQYV. CDR3 coding DNA: TGTGCCAGCAGCCTGGGGACTACCTACGAGCAGTACGTC.

The chain joins TRBV20-1 to TRBJ1-6, with no clear D. In germline, CDR1 is DFQATT, CDR2 SNEGSKA (reference sequence). The CDR3 totals 13 residues. Trimming shortened V by 1 base and J by 8 bases, and 9 bases separated the two germline ends. CDR3: CSARGRYDSPLHF. In nucleotides, the CDR3 is TGCAGTGCTAGAGGGAGATATGATTCACCCCTCCACTTT.

The chain recombines TRBV29-1 with TRBJ1-2; D remains unclear. Germline values: CDR1 SQVTM, CDR2 ANQGSEA. The CDR3 length is 13 residues. V was shortened by 3 bases and J by 4 bases, with 12 bases between the two germline ends. The CDR3 spells CSVESPASYGYTF. CDR3 DNA sequence: TGCAGCGTTGAGTCTCCCGCGAGCTATGGCTACACCTTC.

About this clonotype itself: A read error may account for a junction end that differs from germline. The chain combines TRBV7-8 with TRBJ2-1, with TRBD1 matching 9 bases. This CDR3 is 12 amino acids long. CDR1 and CDR2 (germline): SGHVS, FQNEAQ. In DNA, the CDR3 is TGTGCCAGCAACCTACCGGGACAGGGTAAGCTCTTC. Translating it yields CASNLPGQGKLF.

The chain couples TRBV4-1 to TRBJ2-5; tentative D call: TRBD1 (7 bases). This CDR3 spans 15 amino acids. The germline V gene encodes CDR1 MGHRA and CDR2 YSYEKL. V was pared by 6 bases and J by 0 bases, with 14 bases between. Here the CDR3 DNA reads TGCGCCAGCAGTCACTCAGGGGGGTACCAAGAGACCCAGTACTTC. Amino acids: CASSHSGGYQETQYF.

DNA for the CDR3: TGTGCCATAGGTAGCACTGAAGCTTTCTTT. It yields the protein CAIGSTEAFF. The genes are TRBV15 and TRBJ1-1, with D unresolved. The CDR3 is 10 residues long. V was cut by 10 bases and J by 4 bases, with 7 bases left in between. Germline lookup yields CDR1 LNHNV and CDR2 YYDKDF (reference sequence). Combining the CDR3 with reference TRBV15 and TRBJ1-1 gives the whole variable domain DAMVIQNPRYQVTQFGKPVTLSCSQTLNHNVMYWYQQKSSQAPKLLFHYYDKDFNNEADTPDNFQSRRPNTSFCFLDIRSPGLGDTAMYLCAIGSTEAFFGQGTRLTVV.

The chain recombines TRBV6-1 with TRBJ1-1; D is unclear. The germline V gene has CDR1 MNHNS and CDR2 SASEGT. The CDR3 covers 12 residues. Trimming took off 7 bases at V and 3 bases at J, with 9 bases between the two ends. CDR3 region: CASKLADTEAFF. Here the CDR3 DNA reads TGTGCCAGCAAGCTAGCCGACACTGAAGCTTTCTTT.

The V call is TRBV20-1, the J call TRBJ2-7; D is undetermined. This CDR3 region has 12 residues. Germline V gives CDR1 DFQATT, CDR2 SNEGSKA (reference sequence). Trimming stripped 6 bases from V and 13 bases from J, with 22 bases between. The chain's CDR3 is CSAIREFPEFYF. The DNA of the CDR3 is TGCAGTGCCATTAGAGAGTTCCCGGAGTTCTACTTC.

V and J are TRBV2 and TRBJ2-7; D ambiguous. This CDR3 has 13 amino acids. The germline V and J ends were trimmed by 3 bases and 3 bases, with 9 bases remaining between them. Germline V CDR1 and CDR2: SNHLY, FYNNEI. The CDR3 bases are TGTGCCAGCAGTGATGGGGTAGGCTACGAGCAGTACTTC. Translated: CASSDGVGYEQYF. Full variable domain (outside the CDR3, taken from reference TRBV2 and TRBJ2-7): EPEVTQTPSHQVTQMGQEVILRCVPISNHLYFYWYRQILGQKVEFLVSFYNNEISEKSEIFDDQFSVERPDGSNFTLKIRSTKLEDSAMYFCASSDGVGYEQYFGPGTRLTVT.